A single sample is the source of the 29 T cell receptor beta chains below, sequenced in a study of identical twins. Using its own MiXCR run on the 5' RACE reads, TCRdb lists one record per CDR3 protein. The sample includes hundreds of thousands of distinct CDR3 sequences, 9% to 15% of them seen just once. These data were also filed under a second study, of yellow fever vaccine responses in identical twins.

Sequencing was carried out using CD8+ T cells sorted from blood. These receptors all come from a woman younger than 35 in good health.

V gene TRBV4-2 combines with J gene TRBJ2-7; 7 bases are a match to TRBD2. The CDR3 is 14 amino acids. With 0 bases clipped from V and 5 bases from J, the junction kept 4 bases outside the gene matches. Germline loops: CDR1 LGHNA, CDR2 YNFKEQ. As DNA, the CDR3 is TGTGCCAGCAGCCAAGAGGGAGGGGCGGACGAGCAGTACTTC. Protein: CASSQEGGADEQYF.

The rearrangement joins TRBV4-1 to TRBJ2-1; the D gene could be TRBD1 or TRBD2 (5 bases each). This CDR3 has 17 amino acids. The V gene lost 3 bases and the J gene lost 4 bases, with 19 bases spanning the gap. CDR1 MGHRA and CDR2 YSYEKL come from the germline V gene. CDR3: CASSHPPGPGFYNEQFF. CDR3 in DNA: TGCGCCAGCAGCCACCCCCCGGGGCCCGGGTTTTACAATGAGCAGTTCTTC.

This clonotype occurred a few times. The chain couples TRBV7-8 to TRBJ2-1; 7 bases align to TRBD2. Germline V gene sequence: CDR1 SGHVS, CDR2 FQNEAQ. The V gene end was trimmed by 5 bases and the J gene end by 4 bases; junction bases not matched to a gene: 8. The CDR3 contains 15 residues. CDR3 sequence: CASSLWGGEYNEQFF. Written as DNA, the CDR3 is TGTGCCAGCAGCCTCTGGGGGGGGGAATACAATGAGCAGTTCTTC. Filled out from reference TRBV7-8 and TRBJ2-1, the complete variable domain reads GAGVSQSPRYKVAKRGQDVALRCDPISGHVSLFWYQQALGQGPEFLTYFQNEAQLDKSGLPSDRFFAERPEGSVSTLKIQRTQQEDSAVYLCASSLWGGEYNEQFFGPGTRLTVL.

The genes are TRBV10-2 and TRBJ1-4; D is ambiguous. Between the trimmed V and J ends, which lost 6 bases and 8 bases, there was a span of 13 bases. The CDR3 is 13 amino acids. The germline V gene has CDR1 WSHSY and CDR2 SAAADI. CDR3 in amino acids: CASSPGWKEKLFF. The CDR3 region has the DNA TGCGCCAGCAGCCCGGGGTGGAAGGAAAAACTGTTTTTT.

This clonotype was counted a few times. This chain links TRBV4-2 with TRBJ2-3; 10 nucleotides align to TRBD2. Germline V gene data show CDR1 as LGHNA and CDR2 as YNFKEQ. This CDR3 is built from 17 residues. V shed 0 bases, J shed 6 bases, and the junction held 9 bases outside the gene matches. CDR3 bases: TGTGCCAGCAGCCAAGAATTAAGCGGGGGGGCATCGGATACGCAGTATTTT. Translation gives CASSQELSGGASDTQYF.

The chain is built from TRBV10-3 and TRBJ2-1; tentatively, D is TRBD2 (6 bases). The germline V and J ends were trimmed by 6 bases and 8 bases, with 23 bases remaining between them. Germline V CDR1 and CDR2: ENHRY, SYGVKD. This CDR3 has 16 amino acids. The DNA for the CDR3 is TGTGCCATCAGCAGAACCGGGACTCACTACAACGATGAGCAGTTCTTC. As protein: CAISRTGTHYNDEQFF.

This clonotype occurred a few times. The chain is built from TRBV7-9 and TRBJ2-7, with 11 bases fitting TRBD1. V lost 5 bases to trimming and J lost 4 bases; unmatched junction nucleotides: 10. The CDR3 loop spans 16 amino acids. Germline V gene sequence: CDR1 SEHNR, CDR2 FQNEAQ (reference sequence). CDR3 in amino acids: CASSPGQGARVYEQYV. For the CDR3, the DNA is TGTGCCAGCAGCCCTGGACAGGGGGCCCGCGTTTACGAGCAGTACGTC.

The gene calls are TRBV24-1 and TRBJ2-3; 8 positions agree with TRBD2. The germline gives CDR1 KGHDR, CDR2 SFDVKD. The V segment lost 6 bases and the J segment 0 bases; nucleotides outside the gene matches: 10. The CDR3 has 17 amino acids. The CDR3 reads CATSNPLADPSTDTQYF. The CDR3 region has the DNA TGTGCCACCAGTAACCCACTAGCGGATCCTAGCACAGATACGCAGTATTTT.

This sequence joins TRBV20-1 and TRBJ2-3, with a possible D match to TRBD2 (5 bases). The germline V and J ends were trimmed by 0 bases and 5 bases, with 18 bases remaining between them. Germline CDR1 reads DFQATT; CDR2 reads SNEGSKA (reference sequence). The length of the CDR3 is 16 residues. The CDR3 here is CSARDWEQARGDTQYF. The CDR3, as DNA: TGCAGTGCTAGAGATTGGGAGCAGGCCCGGGGAGATACGCAGTATTTT.

V is TRBV21-1 and J is TRBJ2-3; the D segment call TRBD1 is taken from the table without a DNA check. TRBV21-1 is tagged as a pseudogene. The CDR3 loop spans 16 amino acids. CDR3 amino acids: CASSAGCGGSSNTQYF. For the CDR3, the DNA is TGTGCCAGCAGCGCGGGGTGCGGGGGCAGTTCTAATACGCAGTATTTT.

In its sample, this clonotype was seen a few times. The chain employs TRBV9 and TRBJ2-3; TRBD2 aligns across 9 bases. The germline gives CDR1 SGDLS, CDR2 YYNGEE. The CDR3 contains 18 residues. The J segment lost 2 bases and the V segment lost 9 bases, leaving 19 bases of the junction unmatched. Written as DNA, the CDR3 is TGTGCCACCCTTAGCGGGAGATGTAATCGGGAGGCCACAGATACGCAGTATTTT. Its protein product is CATLSGRCNREATDTQYF. Together with reference TRBV9 and TRBJ2-3, the CDR3 gives the full variable domain: DSGVTQTPKHLITATGQRVTLRCSPRSGDLSVYWYQQSLDQGLQFLIQYYNGEERAKGNILERFSAQQFPDLHSELNLSSLELGDSALYFCATLSGRCNREATDTQYFGPGTRLTVL.

At least ten counts were recorded for this clonotype. The rearrangement uses TRBV2 and TRBJ2-7, with D possibly matching TRBD2 (5 bases). The CDR3 has 12 amino acids. Trimming pared 5 bases from V and 2 bases from J, leaving 7 bases between. Per the germline V gene, CDR1 is SNHLY and CDR2 is FYNNEI. CDR3 bases: TGTGCCAGCAGTATCGGGACCTACGAGCAGTACTTC. This translates into CASSIGTYEQYF.

The V gene is TRBV9, the J gene TRBJ2-7; the D call may be TRBD1 or TRBD2 (5 bases each). V was cut by 4 bases and J by 4 bases, with 12 bases left in between. Germline CDR1 SGDLS, CDR2 YYNGEE. The CDR3 extends over 13 amino acids. CDR3 residues: CASSFRDHYEQYF. The CDR3 DNA sequence: TGTGCCAGCAGCTTTCGGGACCATTACGAGCAGTACTTC.

This clonotype was found a few times. This chain joins TRBV20-1 and TRBJ2-3; D ambiguous. Germline-derived CDR1 and CDR2 are DFQATT and SNEGSKA (reference sequence). Trimming took off 0 bases at V and 0 bases at J, with 13 bases between the two ends. CDR3 length equals 16 residues. CDR3 nucleotide sequence: TGCAGTGCTAGAGATCGGGTTAGCCCCAGCACAGATACGCAGTATTTT. It translates to CSARDRVSPSTDTQYF.

This chain joins TRBV7-7 and TRBJ2-1, with D possibly TRBD1 on 5 matching bases. This CDR3 comprises 15 residues. Germline values: CDR1 SSHAT, CDR2 FNYEAQ (reference sequence). V lost 2 bases and J 5 bases, leaving 13 bases between the germline ends. This chain's CDR3 is CASSLILGADNEQFF. CDR3 in DNA: TGTGCCAGCAGCTTAATTCTTGGGGCCGACAATGAGCAGTTCTTC.

A note on this clonotype: The CDR3 carries no conserved terminal phenylalanine or tryptophan, so it likely arises from a read error. The V and J genes are TRBV3-1 and TRBJ2-7; D might be TRBD2 (6 bases). The CDR3 is 14 amino acids. CDR1 LGHDT and CDR2 YNNKEL come from the germline V gene (reference sequence). Trimming removed 3 bases from V and 2 bases from J, with 11 bases in between. The CDR3 sequence: CASSHGAGTYEQYD. Written as DNA, the CDR3 is TGTGCCAGCAGCCACGGGGCGGGGACCTACGAGCAGTACGAC.

This clonotype was picked up a small number of times. The gene calls are TRBV12-5 and TRBJ2-1; D is uncertain. This CDR3 has 11 residues. V was shortened by 5 bases and J by 10 bases, with 9 bases between the two germline ends. CDR1 is LGHNT and CDR2 is FRNRAP in the germline V gene. The CDR3 region is CASGLTEEQFF. DNA for the CDR3: TGTGCTAGTGGTCTCACAGAGGAGCAGTTCTTC.

In this sample, this clonotype turned up a few times. The V gene is TRBV7-8, the J gene TRBJ2-2; weak D call: TRBD1 (5 bases). Germline-derived CDR1 and CDR2 are SGHVS and FQNEAQ. Deletions cut 1 base from V and 3 bases from J, with 15 bases between. The CDR3 contains 17 residues. CDR3 nucleotide sequence: TGTGCCAGCAGCTTAGAGCGACAAGACAGACACACCGGGGAGCTGTTTTTT. Amino acids: CASSLERQDRHTGELFF.

This clonotype turned up a few times. The genes are TRBV6-1 and TRBJ2-7; D is uncertain. This CDR3 has 14 amino acids. From germline, CDR1 is MNHNS and CDR2 SASEGT. Between the trimmed V and J ends, which lost 0 bases and 2 bases, there was a span of 8 bases. CDR3 DNA: TGTGCCAGCAGTGAAGCGGCGGAGACCTACGAGCAGTACGTC. This gives the protein CASSEAAETYEQYV.

This clonotype was seen only a few times. The V and J genes are TRBV29-1 and TRBJ2-2; D possibly corresponds to TRBD2 (6 bases). Germline values: CDR1 SQVTM, CDR2 ANQGSEA. V was shortened by 6 bases and J by 2 bases, with 13 bases between the two germline ends. There are 14 residues in the CDR3. CDR3 nucleotides: TGCAGCGTGGCCGGGGGACTTAACACCGGGGAGCTGTTTTTT. Translating it yields CSVAGGLNTGELFF.

This clonotype was seen at least ten times. J is TRBJ2-7 and V is TRBV7-9; D is perhaps TRBD1 (5 bases). The CDR3 has 13 residues. Trimming removed 0 bases from V and 6 bases from J, with 9 bases in between. CDR1 SEHNR and CDR2 FQNEAQ come from the germline V gene (reference sequence). The CDR3 is CASSLAQGGEQYV. CDR3 nucleotides: TGTGCCAGCAGCTTAGCCCAGGGTGGCGAGCAGTACGTC.

This clonotype was seen at least ten times. The chain couples TRBV12-3 or TRBV12-4 to TRBJ2-1, with 13 bases aligning to TRBD2. With 4 bases clipped from V and 3 bases from J, the junction kept 6 bases outside the gene matches. The CDR3 runs to 17 residues. The DNA for the CDR3 is TGTGCCAGCAGTTCGGGTGGACTAGCGGGGGACTACAATGAGCAGTTCTTC. Amino acid sequence: CASSSGGLAGDYNEQFF.

In this sample, this clonotype turned up a few times. The chain's CDR3 is CASSLVAGKETQYF. As DNA, the CDR3 is TGTGCCAGCAGCTTAGTTGCTGGAAAAGAGACCCAGTACTTC. This rearrangement joins TRBV7-8 to TRBJ2-5; unclear D gene. Germline CDR1 is SGHVS and CDR2 is FQNEAQ. Trimming stripped 1 base from V and 3 bases from J, with 9 bases between. The CDR3 totals 14 residues.

The CDR3 is CASTGRAQGTDTQYF. The CDR3 bases are TGTGCCAGCACCGGGAGGGCCCAGGGCACAGATACGCAGTATTTT. V gene TRBV12-3 or TRBV12-4 combines with J gene TRBJ2-3; the match to TRBD2 covers 8 bases. The CDR3 spans 15 residues. The J segment lost 1 base and the V segment lost 7 bases, leaving 7 bases of the junction unmatched.

This clonotype was detected many times. This chain connects TRBV6-5 to TRBJ1-5, with 12 bases aligning to TRBD1. The V and J ends lost 0 bases and 3 bases, in that order; junction bases with no gene match: 3. This CDR3 is 17 amino acids long. Germline V gene data show CDR1 as MNHEY and CDR2 as SVGAGI. CDR3 in DNA: TGTGCCAGCAGTTACTCCGGGACAGGGGGCCCCAATCAGCCCCAGCATTTT. Protein product: CASSYSGTGGPNQPQHF.

The rearrangement links TRBV5-6 to TRBJ2-1, with no clear D. V lost 0 bases, J lost 4 bases, and 11 bases lay in between. The CDR3 totals 15 residues. The germline gives CDR1 SGHDT, CDR2 YYEEEE. CDR3 sequence: CASSLDWLGYNEQFF. CDR3 nucleotide sequence: TGTGCCAGCAGCTTGGACTGGCTAGGATACAATGAGCAGTTCTTC.

In this sample, this clonotype turned up many times. The J gene is TRBJ2-1, the V gene TRBV5-6; D gene ambiguous. Per germline, CDR1 SGHDT and CDR2 YYEEEE. V lost 0 bases, J lost 9 bases, and 7 bases lay in between. The CDR3 totals 12 residues. The CDR3 spells CASSLDPVEQFF. The CDR3 DNA sequence: TGTGCCAGCAGCTTGGACCCTGTTGAGCAGTTCTTC.

The chain uses TRBV12-3 or TRBV12-4 and TRBJ2-5; tentatively, D is TRBD2 (7 bases). With 5 bases removed from V and 5 bases from J, the gap between germline ends came to 15 bases. CDR3 size: 14 residues. The CDR3: CASSPRGGDETQYF. CDR3 DNA sequence: TGTGCCAGCAGTCCTCGCGGGGGCGACGAGACCCAGTACTTC.

This clonotype was observed a few times. The chain couples TRBV6-5 to TRBJ2-3, with TRBD2 as a possible D gene (5 bases). This CDR3 is 15 amino acids long. Germline V CDR1 and CDR2: MNHEY, SVGAGI. V shed 0 bases and J shed 4 bases, with 11 bases lying between them. CDR3 sequence: CASSYSRGSADTQYF. Here the CDR3 DNA reads TGTGCCAGCAGTTACTCGAGAGGGAGCGCAGATACGCAGTATTTT.